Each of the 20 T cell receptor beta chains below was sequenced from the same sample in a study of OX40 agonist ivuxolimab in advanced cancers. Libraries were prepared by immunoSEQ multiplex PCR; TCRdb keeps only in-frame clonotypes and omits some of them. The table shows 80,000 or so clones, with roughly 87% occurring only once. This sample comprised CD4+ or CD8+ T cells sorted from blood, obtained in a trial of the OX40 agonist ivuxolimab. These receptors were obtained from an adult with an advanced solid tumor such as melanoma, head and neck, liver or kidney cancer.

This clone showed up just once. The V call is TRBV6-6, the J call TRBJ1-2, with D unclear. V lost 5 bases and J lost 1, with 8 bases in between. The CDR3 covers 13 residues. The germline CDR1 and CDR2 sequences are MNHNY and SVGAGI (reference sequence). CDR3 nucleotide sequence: TGTGCCAGCAGTCCGGGAGTTAACTATGGCTACACCTTC. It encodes CASSPGVNYGYTF.

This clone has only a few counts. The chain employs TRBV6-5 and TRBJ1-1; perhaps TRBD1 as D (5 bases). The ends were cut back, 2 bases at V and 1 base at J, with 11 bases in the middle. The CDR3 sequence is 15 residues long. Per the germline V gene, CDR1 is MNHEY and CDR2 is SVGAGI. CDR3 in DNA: TGTGCCAGCAGTTACGGGGGTCACCCGAACACTGAAGCTTTCTTT. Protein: CASSYGGHPNTEAFF.

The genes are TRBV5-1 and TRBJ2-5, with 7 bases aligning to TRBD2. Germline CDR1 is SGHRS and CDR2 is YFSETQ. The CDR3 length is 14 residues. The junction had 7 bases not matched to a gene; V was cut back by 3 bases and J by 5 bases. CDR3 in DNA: TGCGCCAGCAGCTGGGGGGGAGGGCCGGAGACCCAGTACTTC. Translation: CASSWGGGPETQYF. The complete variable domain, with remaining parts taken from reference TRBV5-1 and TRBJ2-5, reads KAGVTQTPRYLIKTRGQQVTLSCSPISGHRSVSWYQQTPGQGLQFLFEYFSETQRNKGNFPGRFSGRQFSNSRSEMNVSTLELGDSALYLCASSWGGGPETQYFGPGTRLLVL.

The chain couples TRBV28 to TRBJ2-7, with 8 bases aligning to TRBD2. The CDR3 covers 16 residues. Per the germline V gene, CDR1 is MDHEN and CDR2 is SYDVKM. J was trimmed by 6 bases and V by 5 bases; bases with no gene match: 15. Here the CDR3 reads CASSITSGGGRGEQYF. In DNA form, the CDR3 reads TGTGCCAGCAGTATTACTAGCGGAGGGGGGCGGGGCGAGCAGTACTTC. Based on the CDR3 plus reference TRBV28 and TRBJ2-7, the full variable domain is DVKVTQSSRYLVKRTGEKVFLECVQDMDHENMFWYRQDPGLGLRLIYFSYDVKMKEKGDIPEGYSVSREKKERFSLILESASTNQTSMYLCASSITSGGGRGEQYFGPGTRLTVT.

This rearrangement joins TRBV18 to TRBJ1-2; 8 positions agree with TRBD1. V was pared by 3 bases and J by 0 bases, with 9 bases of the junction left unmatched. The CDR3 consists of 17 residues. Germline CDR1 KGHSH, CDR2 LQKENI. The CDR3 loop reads CASSPRDRSSTNYGYTF. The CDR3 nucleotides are TGTGCCAGCTCACCCCGGGACAGGAGCAGCACTAACTATGGCTACACCTTC.

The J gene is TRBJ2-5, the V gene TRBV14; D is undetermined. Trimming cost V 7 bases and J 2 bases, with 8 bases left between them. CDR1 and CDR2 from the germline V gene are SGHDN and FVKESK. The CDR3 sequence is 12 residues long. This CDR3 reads CASIRWQETQYF. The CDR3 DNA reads TGTGCCAGCATCAGATGGCAAGAGACCCAGTACTTC.

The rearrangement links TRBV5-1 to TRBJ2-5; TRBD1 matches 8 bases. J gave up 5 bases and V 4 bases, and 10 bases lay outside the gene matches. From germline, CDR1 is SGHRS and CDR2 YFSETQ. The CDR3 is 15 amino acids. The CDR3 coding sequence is TGCGCCAGCAGCCAGAGGGCAGGGGGCGAGGAGACCCAGTACTTC. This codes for CASSQRAGGEETQYF.

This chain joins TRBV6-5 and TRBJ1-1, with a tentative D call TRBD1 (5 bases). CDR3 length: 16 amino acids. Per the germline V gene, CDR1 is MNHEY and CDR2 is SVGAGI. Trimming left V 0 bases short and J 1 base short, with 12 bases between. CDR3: CASSYSGPSGNTEAFF. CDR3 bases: TGTGCCAGCAGTTACTCGGGGCCATCGGGGAACACTGAAGCTTTCTTT.

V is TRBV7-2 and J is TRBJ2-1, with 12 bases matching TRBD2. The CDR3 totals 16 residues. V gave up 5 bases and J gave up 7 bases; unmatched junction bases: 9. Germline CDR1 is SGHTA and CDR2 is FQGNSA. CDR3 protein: CASSPMGLAGGNEQFF. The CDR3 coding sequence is TGTGCCAGCAGCCCTATGGGTCTAGCGGGAGGGAATGAGCAGTTCTTC.

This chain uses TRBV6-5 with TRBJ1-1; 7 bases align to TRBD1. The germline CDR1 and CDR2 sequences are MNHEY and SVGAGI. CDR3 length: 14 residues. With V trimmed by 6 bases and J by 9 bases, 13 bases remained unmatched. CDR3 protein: CASSLPRDSQKAFF. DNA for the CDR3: TGTGCCAGCAGCCTCCCTCGGGACAGCCAAAAAGCTTTCTTT.

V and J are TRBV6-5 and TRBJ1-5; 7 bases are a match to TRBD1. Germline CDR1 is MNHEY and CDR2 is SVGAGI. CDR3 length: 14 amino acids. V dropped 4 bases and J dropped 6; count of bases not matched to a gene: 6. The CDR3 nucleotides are TGTGCCAGCAGTTGGGGACAGCACGCTCAGCCCCAGCATTTT. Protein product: CASSWGQHAQPQHF.

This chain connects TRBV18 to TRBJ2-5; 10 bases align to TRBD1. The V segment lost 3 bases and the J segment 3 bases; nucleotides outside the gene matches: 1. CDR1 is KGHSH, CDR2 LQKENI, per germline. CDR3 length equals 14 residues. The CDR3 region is CASSPGTGEETQYF. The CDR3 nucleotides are TGTGCCAGCTCACCGGGGACAGGGGAAGAGACCCAGTACTTC.

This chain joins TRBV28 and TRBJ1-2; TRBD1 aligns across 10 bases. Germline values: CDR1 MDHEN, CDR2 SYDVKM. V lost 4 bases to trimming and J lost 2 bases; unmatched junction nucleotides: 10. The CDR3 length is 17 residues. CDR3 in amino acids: CASSSPHGQGGNYGYTF. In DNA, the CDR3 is TGTGCCAGCAGTTCACCCCACGGACAGGGGGGCAACTATGGCTACACCTTC.

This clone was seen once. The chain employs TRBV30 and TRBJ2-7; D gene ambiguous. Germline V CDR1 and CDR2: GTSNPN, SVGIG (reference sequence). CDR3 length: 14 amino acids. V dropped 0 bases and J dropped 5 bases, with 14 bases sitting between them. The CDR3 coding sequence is TGTGCCTGGAGTGTCGGTGTTCAGGCCGACGAGCAGTACTTC. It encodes CAWSVGVQADEQYF.

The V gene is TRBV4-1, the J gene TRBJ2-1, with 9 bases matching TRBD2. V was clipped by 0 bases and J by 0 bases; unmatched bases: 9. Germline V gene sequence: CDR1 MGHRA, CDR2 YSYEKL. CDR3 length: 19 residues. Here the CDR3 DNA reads TGCGCCAGCAGCCAAGAAAGGGTAGCGGGGGTTGCCTCCTACAATGAGCAGTTCTTC. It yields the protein CASSQERVAGVASYNEQFF.

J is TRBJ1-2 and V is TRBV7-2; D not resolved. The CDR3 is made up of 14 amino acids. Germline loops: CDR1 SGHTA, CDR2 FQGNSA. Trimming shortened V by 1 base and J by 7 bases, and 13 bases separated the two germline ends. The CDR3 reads CASSLGAFPGGYTF. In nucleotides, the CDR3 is TGTGCCAGCAGCTTAGGGGCCTTTCCTGGTGGCTACACCTTC.

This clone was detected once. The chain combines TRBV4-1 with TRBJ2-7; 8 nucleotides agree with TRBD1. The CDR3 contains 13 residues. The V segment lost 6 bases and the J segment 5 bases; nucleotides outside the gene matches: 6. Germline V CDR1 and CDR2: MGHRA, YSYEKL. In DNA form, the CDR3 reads TGCGCCAGCAGTCTCGGACAGGGTGACGAGCAGTACTTC. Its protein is CASSLGQGDEQYF.

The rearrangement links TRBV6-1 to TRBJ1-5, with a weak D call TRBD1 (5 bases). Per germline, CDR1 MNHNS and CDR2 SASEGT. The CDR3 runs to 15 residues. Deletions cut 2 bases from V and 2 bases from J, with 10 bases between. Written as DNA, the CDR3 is TGTGCCAGCAGTGAAAACCGGGACGGCAATCAGCCCCAGCATTTT. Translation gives CASSENRDGNQPQHF.

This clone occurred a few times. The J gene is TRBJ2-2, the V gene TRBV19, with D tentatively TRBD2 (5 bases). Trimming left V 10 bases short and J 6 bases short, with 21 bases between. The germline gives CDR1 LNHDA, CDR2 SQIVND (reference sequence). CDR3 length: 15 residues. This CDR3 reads CATQPVHSRAGELFF. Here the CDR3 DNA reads TGTGCCACCCAGCCAGTGCATTCGAGGGCCGGGGAGCTGTTTTTT. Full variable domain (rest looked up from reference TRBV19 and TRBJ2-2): DGGITQSPKYLFRKEGQNVTLSCEQNLNHDAMYWYRQDPGQGLRLIYYSQIVNDFQKGDIAEGYSVSREKKESFPLTVTSAQKNPTAFYLCATQPVHSRAGELFFGEGSRLTVL.

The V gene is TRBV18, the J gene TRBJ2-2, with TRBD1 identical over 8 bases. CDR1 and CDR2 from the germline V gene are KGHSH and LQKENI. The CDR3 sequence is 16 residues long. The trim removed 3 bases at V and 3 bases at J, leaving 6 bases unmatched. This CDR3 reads CASSPLTGVDTGELFF. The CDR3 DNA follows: TGTGCCAGCTCACCCTTGACAGGGGTGGACACCGGGGAGCTGTTTTTT.